Below are 26 T cell receptor beta chains sequenced from a single sample in a study of blood T cells in healthy people across ages. Together with a sample-barcoded 5' primer, a J-beta primer mix was included in a second PCR lasting about 7 to 11 cycles. TCRdb analysed the 5' RACE reads with MiXCR anew, one entry per CDR3 protein. Among over 1,300,000 distinct CDR3 sequences listed, around 59% were seen once. Sequenced: blood. These receptors were taken from a man aged 18 to 30 in good health.

The chain recombines TRBV12-3 or TRBV12-4 with TRBJ2-5; 9 bases align to TRBD1. Trimming at V came to 2 bases and at J to 4 bases, leaving 2 bases not matched to a gene. The CDR3 loop spans 14 amino acids. DNA for the CDR3: TGTGCCAGCAGTTTAAGGACAGGGGCAGAGACCCAGTACTTC. Its translation: CASSLRTGAETQYF.

This clonotype was seen just once. The chain employs TRBV29-1 and TRBJ2-5; D is perhaps TRBD2 (6 bases). The CDR3 extends over 13 amino acids. Trimming took 4 bases from V and 11 from J, leaving 20 bases between them. The V gene's germline CDR1 is SQVTM and CDR2 ANQGSEA. DNA of the CDR3: TGCAGCGTTGTGCCTCGGGGGATGAGTGAGCAGTACTTC. It yields the protein CSVVPRGMSEQYF.

In its sample, this clonotype was seen a few times. This sequence joins TRBV5-5 and TRBJ2-4, with TRBD2 matching 9 bases. TRBJ2-7 explains the end of the DNA better; the J call may be wrong. This CDR3 comprises 14 residues. CDR1 and CDR2 from the germline V gene are SGHKS and YYEKEE (reference sequence). The CDR3 here is CASSSGLADYEQYF. CDR3 sequence (DNA): TGTGCCAGCAGCTCGGGACTAGCCGACTACGAGCAGTACTTC.

This chain connects TRBV29-1 to TRBJ1-2; TRBD1 might be the D (5 bases). The CDR3 loop spans 14 amino acids. Trimming took 0 bases from V and 4 from J, leaving 12 bases between them. Germline loops: CDR1 SQVTM, CDR2 ANQGSEA. This chain's CDR3 is CSVEEDEGVYGYTF. The DNA for the CDR3 is TGCAGCGTTGAAGAGGACGAAGGGGTCTATGGCTACACCTTC.

The rearrangement links TRBV4-1 to TRBJ2-7; D not certain. The CDR3 extends over 15 amino acids. V lost 0 bases and J lost 4, with 13 bases in between. CDR1 and CDR2 from the germline V gene are MGHRA and YSYEKL. The CDR3 protein is CASSQEGSPFYEQYF. CDR3 in DNA: TGCGCCAGCAGCCAAGAGGGCAGTCCCTTTTACGAGCAGTACTTC.

The V and J genes are TRBV4-3 and TRBJ1-1; 8 bases map to TRBD1. This CDR3 spans 15 amino acids. Trimming removed 4 bases from V and 1 base from J; junction bases left unmatched: 5. The germline gives CDR1 LGHNA, CDR2 YSLEER. The chain's CDR3 is CASSRRTGWNTEAFF. The CDR3 DNA sequence: TGCGCCAGCAGCCGACGGACAGGGTGGAACACTGAAGCTTTCTTT.

The chain combines TRBV29-1 with TRBJ2-3; 8 bases are shared with TRBD2. Germline V gives CDR1 SQVTM, CDR2 ANQGSEA. With V trimmed by 4 bases and J by 2 bases, 8 bases remained unmatched. This CDR3 region has 15 residues. The DNA of the CDR3 is TGCAGCGTTGCTTCGCTAGCGGGTCCCACAGATACGCAGTATTTT. Translating it yields CSVASLAGPTDTQYF.

The V gene is TRBV20-1, the J gene TRBJ1-1, with TRBD1 as a possible D gene (5 bases). The V gene lost 6 bases and the J gene lost 7 bases, with 18 bases spanning the gap. The CDR3 extends over 13 amino acids. CDR1 DFQATT and CDR2 SNEGSKA come from the germline V gene (reference sequence). Written as DNA, the CDR3 is TGCAGTGCCACAGGACGACGGCGTCTTGAAGCTTTCTTT. Its translation: CSATGRRRLEAFF.

The gene calls are TRBV2 and TRBJ2-5; possibly TRBD1 for D (6 bases). The CDR3 loop spans 14 amino acids. V was pared by 6 bases and J by 1 base, with 12 bases between. The germline V gene encodes CDR1 SNHLY and CDR2 FYNNEI. Here the CDR3 DNA reads TGTGCCAGCAGCGCTGGACAGTTCCAAGAGACCCAGTACTTC. This translates into CASSAGQFQETQYF.

This chain connects TRBV27 to TRBJ2-7; tentative D call: TRBD1 (5 bases). V was shortened by 4 bases and J by 0 bases, with 16 bases between the two germline ends. Germline CDR1 reads MNHEY; CDR2 reads SMNVEV (reference sequence). The CDR3 totals 16 residues. The CDR3 sequence is CASSSQGANYSYEQYF. In DNA, the CDR3 is TGTGCCAGCAGTTCCCAAGGGGCGAACTACTCCTACGAGCAGTACTTC.

The rearrangement links TRBV4-2 to TRBJ1-2; 7 positions agree with TRBD1. The CDR3 runs to 17 residues. The germline gives CDR1 LGHNA, CDR2 YNFKEQ. V was pared by 5 bases and J by 0 bases, with 12 bases of the junction left unmatched. The CDR3 DNA is TGTGCCAGCAGCTTCCATCTTGGGACAGATGCTAACTATGGCTACACCTTC. Amino acid sequence: CASSFHLGTDANYGYTF.

CDR3 sequence (DNA): TGTGCCATCATGGGTGTCGGAGATACGCAGTATTTT. This translates into CAIMGVGDTQYF. The rearrangement links TRBV10-3 to TRBJ2-3, with D unclear. This CDR3 spans 12 amino acids. Germline CDR1 reads ENHRY; CDR2 reads SYGVKD. Trimming pared 7 bases from V and 5 bases from J, leaving 10 bases between.

The chain combines TRBV20-1 with TRBJ2-7; D is ambiguous. V lost 0 bases and J lost 3, with 12 bases in between. The CDR3 is 14 amino acids. The germline V gene has CDR1 DFQATT and CDR2 SNEGSKA (reference sequence). CDR3 loop: CSARDPPENYEQYF. The DNA of the CDR3 is TGCAGTGCTAGAGATCCCCCAGAGAACTACGAGCAGTACTTC.

The chain combines TRBV5-1 with TRBJ1-2, with unresolved D. Trimming cost V 4 bases and J 4 bases, with 20 bases left between them. Germline V gene sequence: CDR1 SGHRS, CDR2 YFSETQ. This CDR3 has 16 residues. The CDR3 is CASSRQSPRRLYGYTF. The DNA for the CDR3 is TGCGCCAGCAGCCGTCAGTCCCCTCGGCGTCTCTATGGCTACACCTTC.

V is TRBV21-1 and J is TRBJ2-7; TRBD1, the D gene given by the table, was not confirmed from the DNA. TRBV21-1 is shown as a pseudogene. The CDR3 loop spans 16 amino acids. CDR3 DNA sequence: TGTGCCAGCAGCAAACGTCCCAGAGCCAACTCCTACGAGCAGTACTTC. Translated, it gives CASSKRPRANSYEQYF.

This chain links TRBV27 with TRBJ2-1; D gene uncertain. This CDR3 comprises 17 residues. Trimming cost V 2 bases and J 4 bases, with 18 bases left between them. CDR1 and CDR2 from the germline V gene are MNHEY and SMNVEV (reference sequence). CDR3 sequence: CASSLPPLGLSYNEQFF. The DNA of the CDR3 is TGTGCCAGCAGTTTACCCCCACTTGGGCTCTCGTACAATGAGCAGTTCTTC.

The V and J genes are TRBV5-1 and TRBJ2-5, with 8 bases aligning to TRBD2. The CDR3 spans 14 residues. Germline loops: CDR1 SGHRS, CDR2 YFSETQ. V was pared by 4 bases and J by 4 bases, with 6 bases of the junction left unmatched. Here the CDR3 DNA reads TGCGCCAGCAGCCCGGGACTAGATGGAGAGACCCAGTACTTC. Translation: CASSPGLDGETQYF.

DNA of the CDR3: TGTGCCAGCAGCCAGAGGGGATTTGACACTGAAGCTTTCTTT. Protein product: CASSQRGFDTEAFF. The J gene is TRBJ1-1, the V gene TRBV14; a weak D match, TRBD1 (5 bases). With 3 bases removed from V and 3 bases from J, the gap between germline ends came to 11 bases. CDR1 and CDR2 (germline): SGHDN, FVKESK. The CDR3 contains 14 residues. The variable domain in full, completed from reference TRBV14 and TRBJ1-1, reads EAGVTQFPSHSVIEKGQTVTLRCDPISGHDNLYWYRRVMGKEIKFLLHFVKESKQDESGMPNNRFLAERTGGTYSTLKVQPAELEDSGVYFCASSQRGFDTEAFFGQGTRLTVV.

The V call is TRBV3-1, the J call TRBJ2-4; 7 bases are a match to TRBD2. TRBJ2-7 matches the DNA end more closely, so the J call is doubtful. The germline gives CDR1 LGHDT, CDR2 YNNKEL (reference sequence). This CDR3 has 15 residues. The CDR3 coding sequence is TGTGCCAGCAGCCAAGAGTGGGAGGGTTTAAACGAGCAGTACTTC. This sequence encodes CASSQEWEGLNEQYF.

This rearrangement joins TRBV4-2 to TRBJ2-1, with D unresolved. Judging by the DNA end, TRBJ2-7 fits better; the J call may be wrong. The CDR3 runs to 12 residues. CDR1 is LGHNA, CDR2 YNFKEQ, per germline. CDR3 region: CASSQSHDEQYF. The CDR3 bases are TGTGCCAGCAGCCAATCCCACGATGAGCAGTACTTC.

The genes are TRBV20-1 and TRBJ1-5; a weak D match, TRBD1 (5 bases). CDR1 and CDR2 (germline): DFQATT, SNEGSKA (reference sequence). The CDR3 loop spans 13 amino acids. V was clipped by 6 bases and J by 0 bases, with 9 bases between them. The CDR3 DNA reads TGCAGTGCCGGGGGGTATAGCAATCAGCCCCAGCATTTT. This translates into CSAGGYSNQPQHF.

The rearrangement uses TRBV4-2 and TRBJ2-5; D tentatively reads TRBD1 or TRBD2 (5 bases each). The length of the CDR3 is 14 residues. V gave up 4 bases and J gave up 3 bases, with 12 bases separating them. Germline CDR1 is LGHNA and CDR2 is YNFKEQ. This CDR3 is CASSPPGREETQYF. CDR3 bases: TGTGCCAGCAGCCCGCCGGGACGGGAAGAGACCCAGTACTTC.

This clonotype was recorded a few times. The J gene is TRBJ2-1, the V gene TRBV4-1; possible D gene TRBD2, 6 bases. CDR3 length equals 18 residues. Between the trimmed V and J ends, which lost 0 bases and 2 bases, there was a span of 17 bases. From germline, CDR1 is MGHRA and CDR2 YSYEKL. The CDR3 loop reads CASSQDHMVRRAYNEQFF. Here the CDR3 DNA reads TGCGCCAGCAGCCAAGATCATATGGTCAGGAGGGCCTACAATGAGCAGTTCTTC.

In nucleotides, the CDR3 is TGTGCCAGCAGTTTACGACTGCCCGTGGCCCAAGAGACCCAGTACTTC. Residues: CASSLRLPVAQETQYF. V usage is TRBV27 and J usage is TRBJ2-7; D ambiguous. Matching the DNA end better, TRBJ2-5 makes the J call doubtful. The germline CDR1 and CDR2 sequences are MNHEY and SMNVEV (reference sequence). The CDR3 runs to 16 residues.

This chain connects TRBV6-2 or TRBV6-3 to TRBJ2-4; 7 nucleotides line up with TRBD2. The J segment lost 13 bases and the V segment lost 6 bases, leaving 15 bases of the junction unmatched. CDR1 MNHEY and CDR2 SVGEGT come from the germline V gene. This CDR3 is 14 amino acids long. The CDR3 region is CASSPTASDGGQYF. In nucleotides, the CDR3 is TGTGCCAGCAGCCCTACCGCCAGCGACGGGGGGCAGTACTTC.

The chain employs TRBV5-8 and TRBJ2-3, with TRBD1 matching over 10 bases. J gave up 4 bases and V 5 bases, and 7 bases lay outside the gene matches. Germline CDR1 is SGHTS and CDR2 is YDEGEE. The CDR3 loop spans 15 amino acids. The CDR3 sequence: CASSSGTGVPDTQYF. The DNA of the CDR3 is TGTGCCAGCAGTTCCGGGACAGGGGTTCCAGATACGCAGTATTTT.